This TCR beta chain was documented in a study of regulatory T cells in long-lasting Graves disease. Study-level points and caveats: Limited sample numbers may have lowered accuracy. Fewer public clonotypes were shared by new patients (966) than by persistent patients (approximately 2,700). Favored usage of TRBV28, TRBJ1-2 and TRBJ2-5 was recorded in persistent disease.

This sample's time point: persistent/refractory GD, antithyroid drugs over 5 years with positive TRAb. The TCR library was prepared using RNA isolated from PBMCs. Per American Thyroid Association guidelines, Graves' disease was diagnosed. Relying on iRepertoire HTBI primers and Arm-PCR of CDR3 regions, the team built TCR beta libraries. One entry per CDR3 protein, called by TCRdb with MiXCR from the multiplex PCR reads. The repertoire consists of around 450,000 distinct CDR3 sequences, with approximately 21% occurring once and the leading ten covering about 6.6%. This CDR3 contains 11 residues. Germline V gene lookup returns CDR1 SGHTA and CDR2 FQGNSA. With 7 bases removed from V and 5 bases from J, the gap between germline ends came to 8 bases. This clonotype was seen more than once but under ten times. Antigen unknown.

The TCR comes from a female donor with Graves disease. The chain carries TRBV7-2 and TRBJ2-5; no reliable D call. The material was peripheral blood mononuclear cells (PBMCs), obtained when the disease was refractory, from a patient treated with antithyroid drugs. The CDR3 sequence is CASIMGETQYF. CDR3 bases: TGTGCCAGCATCATGGGGGAGACCCAGTACTTC.